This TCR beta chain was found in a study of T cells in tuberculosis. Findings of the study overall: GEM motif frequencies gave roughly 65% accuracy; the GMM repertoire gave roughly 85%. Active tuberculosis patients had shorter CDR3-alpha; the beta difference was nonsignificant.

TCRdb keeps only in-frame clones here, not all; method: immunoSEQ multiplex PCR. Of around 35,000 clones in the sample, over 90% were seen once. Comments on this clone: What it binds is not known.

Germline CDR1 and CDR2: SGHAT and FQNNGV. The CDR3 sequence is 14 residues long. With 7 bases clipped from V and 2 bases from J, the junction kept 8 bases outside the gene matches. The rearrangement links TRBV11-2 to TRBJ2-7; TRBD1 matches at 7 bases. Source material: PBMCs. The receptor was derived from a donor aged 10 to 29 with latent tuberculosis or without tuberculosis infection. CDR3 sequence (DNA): TGTGCCAGCACCTCACAGGGGACAACCTACGAGCAGTACTTC. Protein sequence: CASTSQGTTYEQYF.